Listed here are 15 T cell receptor beta chains from one sample, sequenced in a study of blood T cell repertoires in COVID-19. Profiling relied on immunoSEQ multiplex PCR, and the TCRdb table lists in-frame clones only, not all of them. The table has under 450,000 clones, around four fifths seen once; the top ten hold about 5%. Sequencing input: PBMCs or T cells enriched from blood (not recorded which). Receptor source: a woman aged 45-59 years who had recovered from COVID-19.

The genes are TRBV6-5 and TRBJ1-6; possible D gene TRBD1, 5 bases. From germline, CDR1 is MNHEY and CDR2 SVGAGI. This CDR3 is built from 15 residues. Between the trimmed V and J ends, which lost 0 bases and 8 bases, there was a span of 11 bases. The chain's CDR3 is CASSYSAWGDSPLHF. In DNA form, the CDR3 reads TGTGCCAGCAGTTACTCGGCGTGGGGGGATTCACCCCTCCACTTT.

V and J are TRBV5-1 and TRBJ1-1, with D hard to call. Trimming shortened V by 4 bases and J by 1 base, and 8 bases separated the two germline ends. This CDR3 is 13 amino acids long. In germline, CDR1 is SGHRS, CDR2 YFSETQ. CDR3 coding DNA: TGCGCCAGCAGCATGGGAGCGAACACTGAAGCTTTCTTT. It yields the protein CASSMGANTEAFF.

This chain connects TRBV5-4 to TRBJ2-3; D is perhaps TRBD2 (6 bases). Germline V gene lookup returns CDR1 SGHNT and CDR2 YYREEE (reference sequence). The CDR3 contains 15 residues. With 0 bases removed from V and 5 bases from J, the gap between germline ends came to 13 bases. CDR3 region: CASSLDASAGDTQYF. In DNA, the CDR3 is TGTGCCAGCAGCTTGGATGCTAGCGCTGGAGATACGCAGTATTTT.

The chain couples TRBV5-1 to TRBJ2-3; D gene unclear. Germline V gives CDR1 SGHRS, CDR2 YFSETQ. V was shortened by 2 bases and J by 2 bases, with 9 bases between the two germline ends. The CDR3 is 14 residues long. The CDR3 loop is CASSFGSNTDTQYF. CDR3 sequence (DNA): TGCGCCAGCAGCTTCGGGTCTAACACAGATACGCAGTATTTT.

This clone occurred once. The chain uses TRBV6-5 and TRBJ1-6, with D maybe TRBD1 (6 bases). V shed 6 bases and J shed 15 bases, with 12 bases lying between them. The V gene's germline CDR1 is MNHEY and CDR2 SVGAGI. The CDR3 is 11 amino acids. The CDR3 nucleotides read TGTGCCAGCAGGGACCAGGGGATCCTCCACTTT. Its protein product is CASRDQGILHF.

V and J are TRBV30 and TRBJ2-7, with 7 nucleotides matching TRBD1. The V segment lost 3 bases and the J segment 2 bases; nucleotides outside the gene matches: 1. Germline CDR1 reads GTSNPN; CDR2 reads SVGIG (reference sequence). The CDR3 has 12 amino acids. The CDR3 nucleotides read TGTGCCTGGAGGACAGGGCCCTACGAGCAGTACTTC. Amino acid sequence: CAWRTGPYEQYF.

This chain connects TRBV20-1 to TRBJ1-1, with a tentative D call TRBD1 (5 bases). V was pared by 3 bases and J by 8 bases, with 16 bases between. The germline V gene has CDR1 DFQATT and CDR2 SNEGSKA (reference sequence). The CDR3 runs 13 residues. This CDR3 is CSASPGGRGEAFF. DNA for the CDR3: TGCAGTGCTAGTCCGGGGGGGAGGGGAGAAGCTTTCTTT.

The chain joins TRBV19 to TRBJ2-2, with 11 bases matching TRBD2. Germline CDR1 reads LNHDA; CDR2 reads SQIVND (reference sequence). V trimming: 4 bases; J trimming: 1 base; junction bases outside the gene matches: 5. CDR3 length: 17 amino acids. The CDR3 DNA sequence: TGTGCCAGTAGTACGACTAGCGGGACCCTGAACACCGGGGAGCTGTTTTTT. Its protein is CASSTTSGTLNTGELFF.

The V call is TRBV30, the J call TRBJ1-6; no definite D call. The CDR3 is 13 residues long. Trimming took 8 bases from V and 6 from J, leaving 14 bases between them. The germline CDR1 and CDR2 sequences are GTSNPN and SVGIG (reference sequence). CDR3 region: CAHSTGINSPLHF. The CDR3 DNA reads as TGTGCCCACTCTACGGGAATTAATTCACCCCTCCACTTT.

The rearrangement links TRBV19 to TRBJ2-7; 11 nucleotides agree with TRBD2. The V segment lost 2 bases and the J segment 2 bases; nucleotides outside the gene matches: 2. This CDR3 comprises 15 residues. In germline, CDR1 is LNHDA, CDR2 SQIVND (reference sequence). CDR3 sequence: CASSILAGGPYEQYF. CDR3 nucleotides: TGTGCCAGTAGTATACTAGCGGGGGGCCCCTACGAGCAGTACTTC.

This chain connects TRBV5-5 to TRBJ1-1, with D hard to call. V lost 3 bases, J lost 0 bases, and 6 bases lay in between. CDR1 is SGHKS and CDR2 is YYEKEE in the germline V gene (reference sequence). The CDR3 is 13 amino acids. The CDR3 DNA reads as TGTGCCAGCAGCTCCGACATGAACACTGAAGCTTTCTTT. Its translation is CASSSDMNTEAFF.

On this clone: With a much larger clone just one base away, this may be a read error. Other DNA sequences in the sample encode the same CDR3. The rearrangement links TRBV12-3 or TRBV12-4 to TRBJ1-1; the match to TRBD1 covers 7 bases. The V and J ends lost 6 bases and 4 bases, in that order; junction bases with no gene match: 2. CDR3 length: 12 amino acids. CDR3 loop: CASRTGVTEAFF. The CDR3 DNA reads TGTGCCAGCAGAACAGGGGTCACTGAAGCTTTCTTT.

This chain links TRBV11-2 with TRBJ2-1; possible D gene TRBD2, 6 bases. CDR3 length: 14 residues. The V gene's germline CDR1 is SGHAT and CDR2 FQNNGV. The ends were cut back, 4 bases at V and 8 bases at J, with 15 bases in the middle. In DNA form, the CDR3 reads TGTGCCAGCAGCTCCGGGACTTCATTTGATGAGCAGTTCTTC. This translates into CASSSGTSFDEQFF.

The chain combines TRBV7-2 with TRBJ2-7; perhaps TRBD2 as D (7 bases). CDR1 SGHTA and CDR2 FQGNSA come from the germline V gene. This CDR3 has 15 amino acids. V was clipped by 1 base and J by 5 bases, with 15 bases between them. CDR3: CASSLVGTGRDEQYF. CDR3 sequence (DNA): TGTGCCAGCAGCTTAGTGGGAACAGGGAGGGACGAGCAGTACTTC. The variable domain in full, with the rest retrieved from reference TRBV7-2 and TRBJ2-7, is GAGVSQSPSNKVTEKGKDVELRCDPISGHTALYWYRQSLGQGLEFLIYFQGNSAPDKSGLPSDRFSAERTGGSVSTLTIQRTQQEDSAVYLCASSLVGTGRDEQYFGPGTRLTVT.

The J gene is TRBJ2-7, the V gene TRBV7-2; D might be TRBD2 (6 bases). The CDR3 consists of 16 residues. V lost 3 bases, J lost 4 bases, and 19 bases lay in between. Germline V gene data show CDR1 as SGHTA and CDR2 as FQGNSA. The CDR3 bases are TGTGCCAGCAGCTTTTTCTCAGGGCAGGGAGGATACGAGCAGTACTTC. Amino acid sequence: CASSFFSGQGGYEQYF.